These 15 T cell receptor beta chains originate from one sample sequenced in a study of shared clonotypes between healthy human individuals. Produced via immunoSEQ multiplex PCR; TCRdb's table is partial and in-frame only. In the table there are nearly 600,000 clones, nearly 97% of which are singletons. Naive CD8 cells lacked CD45RO and underwent positive selection for CCR7, leaving out terminally differentiated effector memory CD45RA+ cells. The specimen was naive CD8+ T cells sorted from blood. These receptors all stem from a woman in her thirties in good health.

V gene TRBV29-1 combines with J gene TRBJ2-1; D is unclear. CDR1 and CDR2 (germline): SQVTM, ANQGSEA. This CDR3 has 12 amino acids. V was pared by 4 bases and J by 10 bases, with 14 bases between. As DNA, the CDR3 is TGCAGCGTTGGCGTTTCCCAGACCGAGCAGTTCTTC. This sequence encodes CSVGVSQTEQFF.

The V call is TRBV19, the J call TRBJ2-7; D gene ambiguous. The CDR3 spans 14 residues. V gave up 5 bases and J gave up 1 base, with 12 bases separating them. CDR1 and CDR2 (germline): LNHDA, SQIVND (reference sequence). The CDR3 DNA sequence: TGTGCCAGTAGTCCCTTTGGGTCGTCCTACGAGCAGTACTTC. As protein: CASSPFGSSYEQYF.

To note about this clone: Other DNA variants within this sample encode the same CDR3. The chain joins TRBV27 to TRBJ2-7; no clear D gene. Trimming stripped 0 bases from V and 4 bases from J, with 4 bases between. This CDR3 comprises 12 residues. CDR1 and CDR2 from the germline V gene are MNHEY and SMNVEV (reference sequence). CDR3 DNA sequence: TGTGCCAGCAGTTTATCGGGGTACGAGCAGTACTTC. It codes for CASSLSGYEQYF.

V and J are TRBV5-6 and TRBJ2-7, with 7 bases lining up with TRBD1. Germline CDR1 and CDR2: SGHDT and YYEEEE. Trimming cost V 0 bases and J 0 bases; bases outside gene matches: 3. This CDR3 has 15 residues. This CDR3 is CASSLEQGSSYEQYF. CDR3 bases: TGTGCCAGCAGCTTGGAACAGGGGAGCTCCTACGAGCAGTACTTC.

The rearrangement links TRBV27 to TRBJ1-2; 8 bases align to TRBD1. The CDR3 sequence is 14 residues long. The V and J ends lost 6 bases and 6 bases, in that order; junction bases with no gene match: 9. Germline CDR1 is MNHEY and CDR2 is SMNVEV (reference sequence). CDR3 coding DNA: TGTGCCAGCAGCCCCCGGACAGGGCGAGATGGCTACACCTTC. This codes for CASSPRTGRDGYTF.

This chain connects TRBV4-1 to TRBJ1-5; 10 bases match TRBD1. V gave up 0 bases and J gave up 5 bases; unmatched junction bases: 4. The CDR3 sequence is 16 residues long. Germline V gives CDR1 MGHRA, CDR2 YSYEKL. This CDR3 reads CASSQDPTGGYQPQHF. The CDR3 DNA sequence: TGCGCCAGCAGCCAAGACCCGACAGGGGGCTATCAGCCCCAGCATTTT.

The chain has TRBV4-1 and TRBJ1-1; 9 bases agree with TRBD1. Germline lookup yields CDR1 MGHRA and CDR2 YSYEKL. J gave up 11 bases and V 1 base, and 5 bases lay outside the gene matches. The CDR3 sequence is 13 residues long. The CDR3 DNA reads as TGCGCCAGCAGCCAAGGGGGGACAGGGAGGGCTTTCTTT. It codes for CASSQGGTGRAFF.

The rearrangement links TRBV4-1 to TRBJ2-5; D unclear. The CDR3 runs to 16 residues. Germline V gene lookup returns CDR1 MGHRA and CDR2 YSYEKL. V shed 3 bases and J shed 2 bases, with 16 bases lying between them. CDR3 sequence (DNA): TGCGCCAGCAGCCAGACGACCCAAGCGCGGCAAGAGACCCAGTACTTC. The encoded protein is CASSQTTQARQETQYF.

The chain joins TRBV30 to TRBJ1-2; D is undetermined. The V end was cut by 3 bases, the J end by 4 bases, with 6 bases between. The germline CDR1 and CDR2 sequences are GTSNPN and SVGIG (reference sequence). This CDR3 comprises 11 residues. This CDR3 is CAWRETYGYTF. The CDR3 DNA sequence: TGTGCCTGGAGGGAGACCTATGGCTACACCTTC. The full variable domain, its missing parts supplied by reference TRBV30 and TRBJ1-2, is SQTIHQWPATLVQPVGSPLSLECTVEGTSNPNLYWYRQAAGRGLQLLFYSVGIGQISSEVPQNLSASRPQDRQFILSSKKLLLSDSGFYLCAWRETYGYTFGSGTRLTVV.

Only one count was recorded for this clone. The rearrangement joins TRBV2 to TRBJ2-7; no clear D. The V and J ends lost 4 bases and 3 bases respectively, with 7 bases between them. CDR1 is SNHLY, CDR2 FYNNEI, per germline. The CDR3 runs to 12 residues. The CDR3 nucleotides read TGTGCCAGCAGTGCCGAGAACTACGAGCAGTACTTC. This gives the protein CASSAENYEQYF.

The chain links TRBV7-3 to TRBJ1-3; D gene unclear. The CDR3 contains 15 residues. Germline lookup yields CDR1 SGHTA and CDR2 FQGTGA. Trimming took off 7 bases at V and 0 bases at J, with 13 bases between the two ends. The CDR3 loop is CASTVKKNSGNTIYF. CDR3 in DNA: TGTGCCAGCACCGTGAAGAAGAACTCTGGAAACACCATATATTTT.

V is TRBV4-1 and J is TRBJ2-1; 7 bases match TRBD2. Germline loops: CDR1 MGHRA, CDR2 YSYEKL. The CDR3 covers 13 residues. With V trimmed by 3 bases and J by 13 bases, 9 bases remained unmatched. The CDR3 here is CASSHTGGGYQFF. For the CDR3, the DNA is TGCGCCAGCAGCCACACGGGAGGTGGGTACCAGTTCTTC.

The chain is built from TRBV29-1 and TRBJ2-4; tentative D call: TRBD1 (5 bases). The CDR3 consists of 13 residues. V was cut by 5 bases and J by 3 bases, with 11 bases left in between. From germline, CDR1 is SQVTM and CDR2 ANQGSEA. CDR3 in amino acids: CSVLATDKNIQYF. CDR3 bases: TGCAGCGTTTTGGCGACAGACAAAAACATTCAGTACTTC.

This clone was detected once. DNA for the CDR3: TGTGCCAGCAGTTACTCTGTTGGGCCTGGGGCCAACGTCCTGACTTTC. Its translation: CASSYSVGPGANVLTF. This sequence joins TRBV6-6 and TRBJ2-6; D gene uncertain. CDR3 size: 16 residues. V was shortened by 0 bases and J by 2 bases, with 8 bases between the two germline ends. Germline V lookup: CDR1 MNHNY, CDR2 SVGAGI (reference sequence).

The chain is built from TRBV28 and TRBJ2-3, with TRBD2 matching 15 bases. CDR1 is MDHEN, CDR2 SYDVKM, per germline. Trimming took 6 bases from V and 3 from J; bases not matched to a gene: 4. The CDR3 length is 16 residues. CDR3 bases: TGTGCCAGCAGGGGACTAGCGGGAGGTGTGACAGATACGCAGTATTTT. This gives the protein CASRGLAGGVTDTQYF.